The clone carrying this TCR beta chain turned up a few times. What it recognizes is unknown. This sample stems from a study of T cell repertoires in ileal Crohn's disease. Study-level information: At surgery, under 40% of patients smoked, with median disease duration 7.9 years. Whole-study findings and limits: Every patient over 26.8% clonality showed endoscopic recurrence.

Adults with ileal or ileocolonic Crohn's disease and an indication for resection were eligible. Per sample, 500 to 650 nanograms of biopsy DNA were TCRB immunosequenced. Sequencing was performed with immunoSEQ multiplex PCR; in TCRdb, only in-frame clones are kept and a portion is missing. The sample holds roughly 13,000 clones, around 70% seen once. The germline CDR1 and CDR2 sequences are SNHLY and FYNNEI. The CDR3 has 13 amino acids. Deletions cut 8 bases from V and 4 bases from J, with 12 bases between. Sequenced sample: ileal tissue. J is TRBJ1-5 and V is TRBV2, with a tentative D call TRBD1 (5 bases). The sequence was collected from an adult with Crohn's disease. The CDR3 loop reads CASRTNNNQPQHF. The CDR3 DNA reads as TGTGCCAGCCGGACAAATAATAATCAGCCCCAGCATTTT.